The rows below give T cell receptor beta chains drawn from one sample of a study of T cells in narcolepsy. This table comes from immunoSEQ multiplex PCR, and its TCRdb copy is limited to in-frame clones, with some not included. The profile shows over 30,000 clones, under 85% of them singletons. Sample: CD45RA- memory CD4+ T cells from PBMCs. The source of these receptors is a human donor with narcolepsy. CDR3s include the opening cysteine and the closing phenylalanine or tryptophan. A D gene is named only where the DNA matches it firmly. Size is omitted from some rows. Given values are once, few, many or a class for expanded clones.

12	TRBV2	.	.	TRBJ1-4	TGTGCCAGCAAGTACGGGGGCGAAAAACTGTTTTTT	CASKYGGEKLFF
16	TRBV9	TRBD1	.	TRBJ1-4	TGTGCCAGCAGCGTAGCGACAGGGAAAACTAATGAAAAACTGTTTTTT	CASSVATGKTNEKLFF
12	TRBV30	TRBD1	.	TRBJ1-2	TGTGCCTGGTTACAGGGGGGCTATGGCTACACCTTC	CAWLQGGYGYTF
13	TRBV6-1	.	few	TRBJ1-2	TGTGCCAGCAGTGAGGGGCAGCACTATGGCTACACCTTC	CASSEGQHYGYTF
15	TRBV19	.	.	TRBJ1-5	TGTGCCAGTATTCCGGACAGCCGAAGGGGTCAGCCCCAGCATTTT	CASIPDSRRGQPQHF
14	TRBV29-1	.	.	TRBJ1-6	TGCAGCGTTGAAAAGCTAGGGTTTGATTCACCCCTCCACTTT	CSVEKLGFDSPLHF
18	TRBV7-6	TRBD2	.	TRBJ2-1	TGTGCCAGCAGCTTAGTAACCTCCGGGCCGGGGGGGCGGAATGAGCAGTTCTTC	CASSLVTSGPGGRNEQFF
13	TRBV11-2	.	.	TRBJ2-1	TGTGCCAGCAGCCCCACCAGGTACAATGAGCAGTTCTTC	CASSPTRYNEQFF
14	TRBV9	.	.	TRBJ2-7	TGTGCCAGCAGCGTAGTAGACATGTCCTACGAGCAGTACTTC	CASSVVDMSYEQYF
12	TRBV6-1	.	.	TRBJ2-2	TGTGCCAGCAGTGACAGGGTCGGGGAGCTGTTTTTT	CASSDRVGELFF
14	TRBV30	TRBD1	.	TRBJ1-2	TGTGCCTGGAGTGCGGGACAGTTTTTCTATGGCTACACCTTC	CAWSAGQFFYGYTF
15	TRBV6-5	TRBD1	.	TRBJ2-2	TGTGCCAGCAGCCTTGGACAGGGGAACACCGGGGAGCTGTTTTTT	CASSLGQGNTGELFF
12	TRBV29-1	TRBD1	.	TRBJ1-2	TGCAGCGTATCTCACAGGGGGTCTGGCTACACCTTC	CSVSHRGSGYTF
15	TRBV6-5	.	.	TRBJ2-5	TGTGCCAGCACCCCAGGCGGGGACCCCACAGAGACCCAGTACTTC	CASTPGGDPTETQYF
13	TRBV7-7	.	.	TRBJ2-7	TGTGCTAGCAGCTTAGCGGAGGCCCACGAGCAGTACTTC	CASSLAEAHEQYF